A single sample gave rise to the 26 T cell receptor beta chains below, sequenced in a study of T cell changes during pregnancy in multiple sclerosis. Sequencing was performed with immunoSEQ multiplex PCR; in TCRdb, only in-frame clones are kept and a portion is missing. Among tens of thousands of clones listed, roughly 91% were seen once. The material sequenced was peripheral blood, taken in the third trimester of pregnancy. All receptors come from a female donor in good health, enrolled as a control in a pregnancy study.

The genes are TRBV4-1 and TRBJ1-2, with 7 bases lining up with TRBD1. Trimming removed 1 base from V and 5 bases from J; junction bases left unmatched: 13. The CDR3 covers 17 residues. Germline CDR1 MGHRA, CDR2 YSYEKL. The CDR3 is CASSQVLRRQGEYGYTF. CDR3 nucleotide sequence: TGCGCCAGCAGCCAAGTCCTGAGACGGCAGGGGGAATATGGCTACACCTTC.

The V and J genes are TRBV4-1 and TRBJ2-1, with TRBD2 matching 11 bases. The germline gives CDR1 MGHRA, CDR2 YSYEKL. J lost 8 bases, V lost 2 bases, and 17 bases had no gene match. CDR3 length equals 19 residues. CDR3 protein: CASSQPSDYYSGGADEQFF. Here the CDR3 DNA reads TGCGCCAGCAGCCAACCGTCTGACTACTATAGCGGGGGGGCCGATGAGCAGTTCTTC.

The chain couples TRBV7-9 to TRBJ1-3; D ambiguous. The CDR3 consists of 15 residues. Germline V lookup: CDR1 SEHNR, CDR2 FQNEAQ (reference sequence). V lost 5 bases, J lost 3 bases, and 14 bases lay in between. The CDR3 protein is CASSINTLVGNTIYF. As DNA, the CDR3 is TGTGCCAGCAGCATAAACACGCTTGTTGGAAACACCATATATTTT.

The chain uses TRBV28 and TRBJ1-2, with D possibly being TRBD1 (5 bases). There are 17 residues in the CDR3. Trimming took 2 bases from V and 6 from J, leaving 22 bases between them. The germline V gene encodes CDR1 MDHEN and CDR2 SYDVKM. CDR3 bases: TGTGCCAGCAGTTTACGCGGTCCCCGGAGGGGCCGGCATGGCTACACCTTC. It is translated as CASSLRGPRRGRHGYTF.

The J gene is TRBJ1-3, the V gene TRBV4-3; D might be TRBD1 (6 bases). V was pared by 4 bases and J by 0 bases, with 22 bases between. Germline V gene sequence: CDR1 LGHNA, CDR2 YSLEER. The CDR3 spans 19 residues. CDR3 in amino acids: CASSRGPNNRANSGNTIYF. CDR3 sequence (DNA): TGCGCCAGCAGCCGGGGACCCAATAACAGGGCGAACTCTGGAAACACCATATATTTT.

This chain links TRBV15 with TRBJ1-4; D remains ambiguous. The V gene's germline CDR1 is LNHNV and CDR2 YYDKDF (reference sequence). CDR3 length: 13 amino acids. V was clipped by 1 base and J by 10 bases, with 10 bases between them. In DNA form, the CDR3 reads TGTGCCACCAGCAGAGTGCCTAGTGCAAAACTGTTTTTT. This translates into CATSRVPSAKLFF.

The rearrangement uses TRBV28 and TRBJ1-4, with 9 bases matching TRBD1. This CDR3 region has 14 residues. Germline CDR1 is MDHEN and CDR2 is SYDVKM. V dropped 5 bases and J dropped 7; count of bases not matched to a gene: 5. The DNA for the CDR3 is TGTGCCAGCAGTCTACAGGGGGCGCCTGAAAAACTGTTTTTT. Residues: CASSLQGAPEKLFF.

V and J are TRBV7-2 and TRBJ1-5; TRBD1 is a possible D gene (5 bases). The germline V and J ends were trimmed by 2 bases and 0 bases, with 14 bases remaining between them. The length of the CDR3 is 17 residues. Germline-derived CDR1 and CDR2 are SGHTA and FQGNSA. In DNA, the CDR3 is TGTGCCAGCAGCTTATATACAGGCCGTCATAGCAATCAGCCCCAGCATTTT. Translating it yields CASSLYTGRHSNQPQHF. Full variable domain (rest looked up from reference TRBV7-2 and TRBJ1-5): GAGVSQSPSNKVTEKGKDVELRCDPISGHTALYWYRQSLGQGLEFLIYFQGNSAPDKSGLPSDRFSAERTGGSVSTLTIQRTQQEDSAVYLCASSLYTGRHSNQPQHFGDGTRLSIL.

This sequence joins TRBV11-2 and TRBJ2-3; possibly TRBD1 for D (5 bases). The ends were cut back, 5 bases at V and 13 bases at J, with 10 bases in the middle. The germline V gene has CDR1 SGHAT and CDR2 FQNNGV. The CDR3 covers 10 residues. This CDR3 is CASSQTREYF. The CDR3 nucleotides read TGTGCCAGCAGCCAGACCAGGGAGTATTTT.

This chain links TRBV11-1 with TRBJ2-1; 14 nucleotides agree with TRBD2. V was clipped by 5 bases and J by 4 bases; unmatched bases: 1. The CDR3 loop spans 15 amino acids. The germline V gene encodes CDR1 SGHAT and CDR2 FQDESV (reference sequence). This CDR3 is CASSRLAGGYNEQFF. The CDR3 DNA sequence: TGTGCCAGCAGCCGACTAGCGGGGGGGTACAATGAGCAGTTCTTC. Using reference TRBV11-1 and TRBJ2-1 for the parts outside the CDR3, the full variable domain is EAEVAQSPRYKITEKSQAVAFWCDPISGHATLYWYRQILGQGPELLVQFQDESVVDDSQLPKDRFSAERLKGVDSTLKIQPAELGDSAMYLCASSRLAGGYNEQFFGPGTRLTVL.

The genes are TRBV7-9 and TRBJ1-2, with D tentatively TRBD1 (6 bases). Germline CDR1 SEHNR, CDR2 FQNEAQ (reference sequence). The ends were cut back, 5 bases at V and 4 bases at J, with 14 bases in the middle. The CDR3 sequence is 14 residues long. The CDR3 DNA reads as TGTGCCAGCAGCCTTGGGGGCGTTCTCTATGGCTACACCTTC. It encodes CASSLGGVLYGYTF.

The CDR3 region has the DNA TGTGCCAGCAGCTACAGGGGTGGGAGCAATCAGCCCCAGCATTTT. Translating gives CASSYRGGSNQPQHF. The J gene is TRBJ1-5, the V gene TRBV28; 7 bases fit TRBD1. CDR3 length: 15 amino acids. Germline CDR1 is MDHEN and CDR2 is SYDVKM. V was clipped by 6 bases and J by 1 base; unmatched bases: 6.

This clone was observed once. The rearrangement uses TRBV18 and TRBJ1-5, with D possibly matching TRBD1 (5 bases). This CDR3 contains 14 residues. The germline CDR1 and CDR2 sequences are KGHSH and LQKENI. The germline V and J ends were trimmed by 8 bases and 3 bases, with 14 bases remaining between them. DNA for the CDR3: TGTGCCAGCCAACAAACAGGTCACAATCAGCCCCAGCATTTT. The encoded protein is CASQQTGHNQPQHF.

About this clone itself: The same CDR3 also results from other DNA sequences found in this sample. The J gene is TRBJ1-1, the V gene TRBV5-5; D may be TRBD1 (5 bases). CDR1 and CDR2 (germline): SGHKS, YYEKEE (reference sequence). With 1 base removed from V and 1 base from J, the gap between germline ends came to 5 bases. This CDR3 region has 13 residues. In nucleotides, the CDR3 is TGTGCCAGCAGCTTGAGGGGGAACACTGAAGCTTTCTTT. This codes for CASSLRGNTEAFF.

The chain has TRBV28 and TRBJ1-1; D perhaps matches TRBD1 (6 bases). Trimming took 4 bases from V and 2 from J, leaving 17 bases between them. CDR1 is MDHEN, CDR2 SYDVKM, per germline. This CDR3 region has 16 residues. CDR3 in amino acids: CASSYRQAQANTEAFF. CDR3 nucleotide sequence: TGTGCCAGCAGTTACCGACAGGCTCAGGCTAACACTGAAGCTTTCTTT.

This clone showed up just a few times. This chain links TRBV6-5 with TRBJ2-7; TRBD1 might be the D (6 bases). CDR3 length equals 15 residues. Per germline, CDR1 MNHEY and CDR2 SVGAGI. V was cut by 2 bases and J by 0 bases, with 11 bases left in between. DNA of the CDR3: TGTGCCAGCAGTTACGGGAAGGACAGCTCCTACGAGCAGTACTTC. Translated, it gives CASSYGKDSSYEQYF.

This clone was seen just once. This chain links TRBV19 with TRBJ2-5; 7 positions match TRBD1. CDR1 is LNHDA and CDR2 is SQIVND in the germline V gene (reference sequence). This CDR3 region has 16 residues. J gave up 5 bases and V 5 bases, and 14 bases lay outside the gene matches. The CDR3 nucleotides read TGTGCCAGTAGTGCTCGGACAGGTCGCGTTGGTGAGACCCAGTACTTC. As protein: CASSARTGRVGETQYF.

Only one count was recorded for this clone. The chain is built from TRBV7-8 and TRBJ1-4, with D tentatively TRBD1 (5 bases). The germline V and J ends were trimmed by 3 bases and 0 bases, with 11 bases remaining between them. CDR1 is SGHVS and CDR2 is FQNEAQ in the germline V gene. The CDR3 sequence is 16 residues long. This CDR3 reads CASSFQGRATNEKLFF. CDR3 coding DNA: TGTGCCAGCAGCTTCCAGGGCAGGGCAACTAATGAAAAACTGTTTTTT.

CDR3 nucleotides: TGTGCCAGCATCCAACAGGGGGGAATATACTATGGCTACACCTTC. As protein: CASIQQGGIYYGYTF. V gene TRBV2 combines with J gene TRBJ1-2, with 8 bases lining up with TRBD1. The germline V gene encodes CDR1 SNHLY and CDR2 FYNNEI. V lost 7 bases and J lost 3; bases outside the gene matches: 10. This CDR3 has 15 amino acids.

This clone showed up just once. The chain uses TRBV4-1 and TRBJ2-1; the match to TRBD2 covers 8 bases. J was trimmed by 7 bases and V by 5 bases; bases with no gene match: 10. Per germline, CDR1 MGHRA and CDR2 YSYEKL. The CDR3 has 15 amino acids. The DNA for the CDR3 is TGCGCCAGCAGCTCAAGCGGGGGCGGGTGGAATGAGCAGTTCTTC. Protein product: CASSSSGGGWNEQFF.

A single count supports this clone. V and J are TRBV2 and TRBJ2-3, with TRBD2 identical over 12 bases. V shed 5 bases and J 1 base; nucleotides not matched to a gene: 1. The germline V gene encodes CDR1 SNHLY and CDR2 FYNNEI. The CDR3 runs to 15 residues. This CDR3 reads CASSRTSGGTDTQYF. CDR3 nucleotides: TGTGCCAGCAGTAGGACTAGCGGGGGCACAGATACGCAGTATTTT.

The V and J genes are TRBV5-4 and TRBJ2-7; 8 bases are shared with TRBD1. This CDR3 spans 17 amino acids. The germline V gene has CDR1 SGHNT and CDR2 YYREEE (reference sequence). V was pared by 0 bases and J by 1 base, with 9 bases of the junction left unmatched. The CDR3 region has the DNA TGTGCCAGCAGCTTGGTAGGACAGGGACGCTTATCCTACGAGCAGTACTTC. Residues: CASSLVGQGRLSYEQYF.

This sequence joins TRBV7-2 and TRBJ2-7; D unresolved. Per the germline V gene, CDR1 is SGHTA and CDR2 is FQGNSA. CDR3 length: 13 residues. V shed 1 base and J shed 4 bases, with 8 bases lying between them. The CDR3 protein is CASSLESLYEQYF. Here the CDR3 DNA reads TGTGCCAGCAGCTTAGAAAGCCTGTACGAGCAGTACTTC. The whole variable domain, remainder taken from reference TRBV7-2 and TRBJ2-7, is GAGVSQSPSNKVTEKGKDVELRCDPISGHTALYWYRQSLGQGLEFLIYFQGNSAPDKSGLPSDRFSAERTGGSVSTLTIQRTQQEDSAVYLCASSLESLYEQYFGPGTRLTVT.

The chain joins TRBV6-1 to TRBJ2-5; 11 nucleotides line up with TRBD2. The end of the DNA aligns better with TRBJ2-7, so the J call may be wrong. Germline loops: CDR1 MNHNS, CDR2 SASEGT. The length of the CDR3 is 15 residues. The CDR3 protein is CASSPKTSGAFEQYF. DNA for the CDR3: TGTGCCAGCAGTCCAAAGACTAGCGGGGCTTTCGAGCAGTACTTC.

The V call is TRBV10-3, the J call TRBJ1-4, with TRBD1 matching 10 bases. The V gene's germline CDR1 is ENHRY and CDR2 SYGVKD. J was trimmed by 5 bases and V by 6 bases; bases with no gene match: 9. The CDR3 has 16 amino acids. The CDR3 sequence: CAISAKTGQGNEKLFF. The CDR3 bases are TGTGCCATCAGCGCCAAGACGGGACAGGGGAATGAAAAACTGTTTTTT.

The chain recombines TRBV19 with TRBJ2-4; possible D gene TRBD1, 7 bases. Trimming shortened V by 6 bases and J by 1 base, and 10 bases separated the two germline ends. There are 14 residues in the CDR3. Germline loops: CDR1 LNHDA, CDR2 SQIVND (reference sequence). The CDR3 region is CASRSGGAKNIQYF. DNA for the CDR3: TGTGCCAGTAGGTCAGGGGGGGCCAAAAACATTCAGTACTTC.